The 18 T cell receptor beta chains given below trace back to one sample, sequenced in a study of CD8+ T cells in alopecia areata. Sequencing templates came from extracted RNA that was reverse transcribed into cDNA. Repertoires were generated with immunoSEQ multiplex PCR, while TCRdb's copy carries only in-frame clones and drops some. The table records a few hundred thousand clones, 45% to 70% of them present only once. Sequencing used CD8+ T cells sorted from blood. The receptors shown here come from a human donor in good health.

This clone has just a few counts. V usage is TRBV13 and J usage is TRBJ1-1; 9 bases agree with TRBD1. The length of the CDR3 is 14 residues. The trim removed 5 bases at V and 1 base at J, leaving 2 bases unmatched. Per germline, CDR1 PRHDT and CDR2 FYEKMQ (reference sequence). CDR3 residues: CASSTGGGNTEAFF. The DNA for the CDR3 is TGTGCCAGCAGCACAGGGGGCGGGAACACTGAAGCTTTCTTT.

This clone was seen more than once but under ten times. V and J are TRBV19 and TRBJ1-1; D perhaps matches TRBD1 (6 bases). Germline loops: CDR1 LNHDA, CDR2 SQIVND (reference sequence). The CDR3 is 14 residues long. Trimming cost V 5 bases and J 6 bases, with 16 bases left between them. DNA of the CDR3: TGTGCCAGTAGTGAGGACAGTTGGGGGGCTGAAGCTTTCTTT. Amino acid sequence: CASSEDSWGAEAFF.

This chain connects TRBV11-1 to TRBJ2-7; tentatively, D is TRBD1 or TRBD2 (5 bases each). Germline CDR1 is SGHAT and CDR2 is FQDESV (reference sequence). Trimming stripped 6 bases from V and 4 bases from J, with 10 bases between. CDR3 length equals 12 residues. CDR3 bases: TGTGCCAGCAGTTTTGGGGGTTACGAGCAGTACTTC. This codes for CASSFGGYEQYF.

The V and J genes are TRBV19 and TRBJ2-1; unclear D gene. V was pared by 5 bases and J by 0 bases, with 8 bases between. The CDR3 loop spans 14 amino acids. Germline V lookup: CDR1 LNHDA, CDR2 SQIVND (reference sequence). CDR3 amino acids: CASSAASSYNEQFF. CDR3 nucleotides: TGTGCCAGTAGTGCAGCTAGCTCCTACAATGAGCAGTTCTTC.

This clone was counted only a few times. V gene TRBV11-2 combines with J gene TRBJ2-4; the match to TRBD1 covers 7 bases. Trimming removed 3 bases from V and 3 bases from J; junction bases left unmatched: 5. CDR1 is SGHAT, CDR2 FQNNGV, per germline. The CDR3 contains 15 residues. The CDR3 spells CASSLRGLGKNIQYF. The CDR3, as DNA: TGTGCCAGCAGCTTGAGGGGGCTTGGCAAAAACATTCAGTACTTC.

The rearrangement joins TRBV2 to TRBJ1-1; D is possibly TRBD1 (6 bases). The CDR3 runs 11 residues. Germline V gene lookup returns CDR1 SNHLY and CDR2 FYNNEI. With 1 base removed from V and 13 bases from J, the gap between germline ends came to 10 bases. This CDR3 is CASSEVEGGFF. The CDR3 bases are TGTGCCAGCAGTGAAGTAGAGGGGGGTTTCTTT.

The chain combines TRBV13 with TRBJ1-2; 10 positions agree with TRBD1. The CDR3 has 17 amino acids. Germline V gives CDR1 PRHDT, CDR2 FYEKMQ (reference sequence). The V and J ends lost 4 bases and 6 bases, in that order; junction bases with no gene match: 14. This CDR3 is CASSSWQTGGLRDGYTF. The CDR3 coding sequence is TGTGCCAGCAGCTCATGGCAGACAGGGGGCCTCAGGGATGGCTACACCTTC.

A few counts support this clone. This chain links TRBV12-5 with TRBJ1-2; D not certain. The germline V and J ends were trimmed by 2 bases and 7 bases, with 8 bases remaining between them. This CDR3 contains 12 residues. Germline V CDR1 and CDR2: LGHNT, FRNRAP. The CDR3, as DNA: TGTGCTAGTGGTTTGCCCTTCCCTGGCTACACCTTC. Translated: CASGLPFPGYTF.

The genes are TRBV29-1 and TRBJ1-1, with D hard to call. CDR1 and CDR2 (germline): SQVTM, ANQGSEA. CDR3 length equals 12 residues. V was clipped by 6 bases and J by 6 bases, with 14 bases between them. CDR3 in amino acids: CSVLGSVPEAFF. The DNA of the CDR3 is TGCAGCGTCCTGGGGTCAGTACCTGAAGCTTTCTTT.

The rearrangement joins TRBV13 to TRBJ2-7, with 13 bases lining up with TRBD2. The CDR3 length is 15 residues. With 6 bases clipped from V and 4 bases from J, the junction kept 6 bases outside the gene matches. Germline CDR1 PRHDT, CDR2 FYEKMQ (reference sequence). This chain's CDR3 is CASRETSGGPYEQYF. CDR3 nucleotides: TGTGCCAGCAGAGAGACTAGCGGGGGGCCTTACGAGCAGTACTTC.

For the CDR3, the DNA is TGCGCCACCCGGGATTCATCTGGGGCCAACGTCCTGACTTTC. Protein product: CATRDSSGANVLTF. The chain uses TRBV5-1 and TRBJ2-6; tentative D call: TRBD2 (5 bases). Germline CDR1 and CDR2: SGHRS and YFSETQ. V was cut by 9 bases and J by 1 base, with 11 bases left in between. This CDR3 has 14 residues.

This clone appeared a few times. The chain joins TRBV4-2 to TRBJ2-5; 7 positions agree with TRBD1. V dropped 1 base and J dropped 5; count of bases not matched to a gene: 10. Germline values: CDR1 LGHNA, CDR2 YNFKEQ. The CDR3 is 16 amino acids. This CDR3 is CASSQVKTGPFETQYF. Written as DNA, the CDR3 is TGTGCCAGCAGCCAAGTGAAGACAGGGCCCTTTGAGACCCAGTACTTC.

The DNA of the CDR3 is TGCGCCAGCAGCTTGGGGCAGGGGGCGAACAATCAGCCCCAGCATTTT. Translated, it gives CASSLGQGANNQPQHF. The chain joins TRBV5-1 to TRBJ1-5; TRBD1 agrees at 8 bases. This CDR3 has 16 amino acids. After removal of 0 bases from V and 3 bases from J, the junction contained 5 bases not matched to a gene. In germline, CDR1 is SGHRS, CDR2 YFSETQ. Looking up the rest from reference TRBV5-1 and TRBJ1-5 gives the full variable domain: KAGVTQTPRYLIKTRGQQVTLSCSPISGHRSVSWYQQTPGQGLQFLFEYFSETQRNKGNFPGRFSGRQFSNSRSEMNVSTLELGDSALYLCASSLGQGANNQPQHFGDGTRLSIL.

This clone was seen more than once but under ten times. This chain uses TRBV29-1 with TRBJ1-1; D is unresolved. The CDR3 has 11 residues. In germline, CDR1 is SQVTM, CDR2 ANQGSEA. V shed 5 bases and J shed 0 bases, with 4 bases lying between them. CDR3 nucleotides: TGCAGCGTTTGGGTGAACACTGAAGCTTTCTTT. As protein: CSVWVNTEAFF.

The chain has TRBV4-1 and TRBJ1-2; D perhaps matches TRBD1 (5 bases). Germline loops: CDR1 MGHRA, CDR2 YSYEKL. Trimming took 2 bases from V and 6 from J, leaving 28 bases between them. The CDR3 has 19 amino acids. The CDR3 nucleotides read TGCGCCAGCAGCCAAACAATCATGACACCCGGGGCGTTAAGCCATGGCTACACCTTC. Amino acids: CASSQTIMTPGALSHGYTF.

The rearrangement joins TRBV23-1 to TRBJ2-2; 8 nucleotides agree with TRBD1. TRBV23-1 is placed among ORFs of uncertain function. V was pared by 2 bases and J by 4 bases, with 12 bases of the junction left unmatched. The CDR3 runs 18 residues. The CDR3 region has the DNA TGCGCCAGCAGTCAACCTATCCGGGACAGGTCCCTCACCGGGGAGCTGTTTTTT. It yields the protein CASSQPIRDRSLTGELFF.

This chain uses TRBV7-3 with TRBJ2-3, with 7 bases identical to TRBD2. CDR1 and CDR2 from the germline V gene are SGHTA and FQGTGA. V was clipped by 5 bases and J by 5 bases; unmatched bases: 7. The CDR3 loop spans 14 amino acids. CDR3 bases: TGTGCCAGCAGCGGCGGGGGTGCCGGAGATACGCAGTATTTT. This translates into CASSGGGAGDTQYF. Complete variable domain (other parts from reference TRBV7-3 and TRBJ2-3): GAGVSQTPSNKVTEKGKYVELRCDPISGHTALYWYRQSLGQGPEFLIYFQGTGAADDSGLPNDRFFAVRPEGSVSTLKIQRTERGDSAVYLCASSGGGAGDTQYFGPGTRLTVL.

The chain links TRBV29-1 to TRBJ2-7; D call uncertain. Germline CDR1 is SQVTM and CDR2 is ANQGSEA. Trimming took 7 bases from V and 3 from J, leaving 10 bases between them. The CDR3 is 11 amino acids. In DNA form, the CDR3 reads TGCAGCGCCGTGAGGTTCTACGAGCAGTACTTC. Its translation: CSAVRFYEQYF.